A single sample is the source of the 20 T cell receptor beta chains below, sequenced in a study of multiple sclerosis patients with progressive multifocal leukoencephalopathy. The assay was immunoSEQ multiplex PCR, and TCRdb's table has in-frame clones only and misses some. The sample has under 30,000 clones; around 87% are singletons. Specified time point: about 13 months of natalizumab therapy. Specimen: PBMCs, collected from a patient treated with natalizumab. Receptors originate from a human donor with multiple sclerosis.

The gene calls are TRBV6-4 and TRBJ1-3, with D maybe TRBD1 (6 bases). Germline V gene sequence: CDR1 MRHNA, CDR2 SNTAGT. This CDR3 is 16 amino acids long. CDR3 nucleotide sequence: TGTGCAGGGGAGGAAAGGGACATAAAGTGTGGAAACACCATATATTTT. Translated, it gives CAGEERDIKCGNTIYF.

This clone was seen a handful of times. The chain carries TRBV9 and TRBJ2-3, with 10 bases matching TRBD2. With V trimmed by 3 bases and J by 2 bases, 9 bases remained unmatched. This CDR3 contains 17 residues. Germline CDR1 SGDLS, CDR2 YYNGEE. The CDR3 sequence: CASSAYERGGATDTQYF. Written as DNA, the CDR3 is TGTGCCAGCAGCGCCTATGAGCGGGGGGGCGCCACAGATACGCAGTATTTT.

This rearrangement joins TRBV7-1 to TRBJ1-6; 7 bases fit TRBD1. TRBV7-1 is known as an ORF, though its function is uncertain. V shed 4 bases and J 5 bases; nucleotides not matched to a gene: 11. CDR3 length equals 17 residues. The chain's CDR3 is CASSLLWTGGNNSPLHF. Written as DNA, the CDR3 is TGTGCCAGCAGCTTACTCTGGACAGGCGGAAATAATTCACCCCTCCACTTT.

The chain employs TRBV6-1 and TRBJ1-6; possible D gene TRBD1, 5 bases. The CDR3 runs to 13 residues. Germline assignment: CDR1 MNHNS and CDR2 SASEGT. V was pared by 3 bases and J by 5 bases, with 5 bases between. CDR3 amino acids: CASSDRDNSPLHF. The CDR3 nucleotides read TGTGCCAGCAGTGACAGGGATAATTCACCCCTCCACTTT.

The chain has TRBV6-5 and TRBJ1-6; no reliable D call. Trimming removed 6 bases at V and 15 bases at J, with 9 bases between. The germline CDR1 and CDR2 sequences are MNHEY and SVGAGI. The CDR3 has 10 amino acids. In DNA, the CDR3 is TGTGCCAGCAGAGCTTCCGTCCTCCACTTT. Amino acid sequence: CASRASVLHF.

V usage is TRBV5-6 and J usage is TRBJ2-3; no reliable D call. V lost 0 bases, J lost 4 bases, and 0 bases lay in between. This CDR3 spans 11 amino acids. The V gene's germline CDR1 is SGHDT and CDR2 YYEEEE. CDR3 loop: CASSLADTQYF. CDR3 DNA: TGTGCCAGCAGCTTGGCAGATACGCAGTATTTT.

V gene TRBV11-2 combines with J gene TRBJ2-1, with D maybe TRBD2 (5 bases). Trimming shortened V by 4 bases and J by 14 bases, and 15 bases separated the two germline ends. The CDR3 is 12 amino acids. Germline-derived CDR1 and CDR2 are SGHAT and FQNNGV. CDR3 bases: TGTGCCAGCAGCTCAACTAGAAATTTCGAGTTCTTC. Its translation: CASSSTRNFEFF.

The rearrangement links TRBV10-1 to TRBJ2-3, with 7 nucleotides matching TRBD1. Germline V gene data show CDR1 as WNHNN and CDR2 as SYGVQD (reference sequence). The CDR3 spans 14 residues. Trimming cost V 5 bases and J 6 bases; bases outside gene matches: 8. In DNA form, the CDR3 reads TGCGCCAGCAGTCCGACAGGGCTGAGTGATACGCAGTATTTT. Residues: CASSPTGLSDTQYF.

The V gene is TRBV2, the J gene TRBJ1-1; the D is unclear. With 1 base removed from V and 1 base from J, the gap between germline ends came to 1 base. CDR1 and CDR2 (germline): SNHLY, FYNNEI. CDR3 length: 12 amino acids. The CDR3 loop is CASSEGNTEAFF. The CDR3 DNA follows: TGTGCCAGCAGTGAAGGGAACACTGAAGCTTTCTTT.

The chain employs TRBV6-5 and TRBJ2-3; D gene unclear. The CDR3 spans 14 residues. V was cut by 4 bases and J by 1 base, with 9 bases left in between. Germline-derived CDR1 and CDR2 are MNHEY and SVGAGI. The CDR3 DNA reads as TGTGCCAGCAGTTGGAACCCCGGCACAGATACGCAGTATTTT. Encoded protein: CASSWNPGTDTQYF.

The rearrangement uses TRBV7-9 and TRBJ2-7; the D call may be TRBD1 or TRBD2 (5 bases each). Trimming took 10 bases from V and 0 from J, leaving 10 bases between them. The CDR3 is made up of 12 amino acids. Germline CDR1 is SEHNR and CDR2 is FQNEAQ (reference sequence). The CDR3 reads CATWDGSYEQYF. In DNA, the CDR3 is TGTGCCACCTGGGACGGCTCCTACGAGCAGTACTTC.

The chain employs TRBV15 and TRBJ2-1, with D possibly matching TRBD1 (6 bases). Trimming cost V 6 bases and J 7 bases, with 13 bases left between them. Germline CDR1 is LNHNV and CDR2 is YYDKDF (reference sequence). The CDR3 length is 13 residues. CDR3 coding DNA: TGTGCCACCAGGGGCAGGGGTAAAAATGAGCAGTTCTTC. Translation: CATRGRGKNEQFF.

In its sample, this clone was seen once. The J gene is TRBJ2-1, the V gene TRBV29-1, with 11 bases aligning to TRBD2. The CDR3 length is 14 residues. The V segment lost 6 bases and the J segment 9 bases; nucleotides outside the gene matches: 10. Germline lookup yields CDR1 SQVTM and CDR2 ANQGSEA. Here the CDR3 DNA reads TGCAGCGTAGAATTTACTAGCGGGGGCGGTGAGCAGTTCTTC. This translates into CSVEFTSGGGEQFF.

The chain couples TRBV7-3 to TRBJ2-2, with 8 bases fitting TRBD1. V trimming: 6 bases; J trimming: 6 bases; junction bases outside the gene matches: 0. The V gene's germline CDR1 is SGHTA and CDR2 FQGTGA. This CDR3 has 12 residues. In DNA, the CDR3 is TGTGCCAGCAGGGGACAGGCCGGGGAGCTGTTTTTT. Protein: CASRGQAGELFF.

Concerning this clone itself: The CDR3 ends on some other residue instead of the conserved phenylalanine or tryptophan, so this is likely a read error. V is TRBV5-8 and J is TRBJ2-4; D possibly corresponds to TRBD1 (5 bases). Between the trimmed V and J ends, which lost 0 bases and 8 bases, there was a span of 9 bases. CDR1 SGHTS and CDR2 YDEGEE come from the germline V gene. The CDR3 is 13 amino acids. CDR3 bases: TGTGCCAGCAGCTTGGACGGACAATACATTCAGTACCTC. Amino acid sequence: CASSLDGQYIQYL.

V is TRBV7-8 and J is TRBJ1-1; TRBD1 matches at 9 bases. The germline gives CDR1 SGHVS, CDR2 FQNEAQ. This CDR3 spans 14 amino acids. V was pared by 1 base and J by 8 bases, with 5 bases of the junction left unmatched. The DNA of the CDR3 is TGTGCCAGCAGCTTAGTCCCCACAGGGGGCGAAGCTTTCTTT. Translating gives CASSLVPTGGEAFF. Complete variable domain (other parts from reference TRBV7-8 and TRBJ1-1): GAGVSQSPRYKVAKRGQDVALRCDPISGHVSLFWYQQALGQGPEFLTYFQNEAQLDKSGLPSDRFFAERPEGSVSTLKIQRTQQEDSAVYLCASSLVPTGGEAFFGQGTRLTVV.

The chain recombines TRBV6-5 with TRBJ1-2; possibly TRBD1 for D (5 bases). Trimming took off 4 bases at V and 1 base at J, with 13 bases between the two ends. Looked up from germline, CDR1 is MNHEY and CDR2 is SVGAGI. This CDR3 comprises 15 residues. The CDR3: CASSSQVEVNYGYTF. CDR3 nucleotide sequence: TGTGCCAGCAGTTCACAGGTTGAAGTTAACTATGGCTACACCTTC.

This clone was observed a single time. This chain uses TRBV4-1 with TRBJ1-1, with D tentatively TRBD1 (5 bases). Between the trimmed V and J ends, which lost 0 bases and 0 bases, there was a span of 14 bases. The CDR3 runs to 17 residues. Germline assignment: CDR1 MGHRA and CDR2 YSYEKL. The CDR3 DNA reads TGCGCCAGCAGCCAAGAAGGCGAACAGGAAGTGAACACTGAAGCTTTCTTT. Amino acids: CASSQEGEQEVNTEAFF.

The CDR3 reads CAISLKEVRDPTGGYTF. CDR3 nucleotide sequence: TGTGCCATCAGCCTCAAAGAAGTCCGGGACCCCACGGGGGGCTACACCTTC. V is TRBV10-3 and J is TRBJ1-2, with a possible D match to TRBD1 (5 bases). The CDR3 contains 17 residues. Germline assignment: CDR1 ENHRY and CDR2 SYGVKD. V was clipped by 6 bases and J by 8 bases, with 28 bases between them.

The chain recombines TRBV6-4 with TRBJ1-5, with D tentatively TRBD1 (5 bases). The CDR3 has 20 amino acids. V was cut by 8 bases and J by 1 base, with 30 bases left in between. Germline CDR1 and CDR2: MRHNA and SNTAGT. The CDR3 bases are TGTGCCAGCGCCCCCCATCCCCACAGGAGGGCTTATCCGAGCAATCAGCCCCAGCATTTT. It is translated as CASAPHPHRRAYPSNQPQHF.